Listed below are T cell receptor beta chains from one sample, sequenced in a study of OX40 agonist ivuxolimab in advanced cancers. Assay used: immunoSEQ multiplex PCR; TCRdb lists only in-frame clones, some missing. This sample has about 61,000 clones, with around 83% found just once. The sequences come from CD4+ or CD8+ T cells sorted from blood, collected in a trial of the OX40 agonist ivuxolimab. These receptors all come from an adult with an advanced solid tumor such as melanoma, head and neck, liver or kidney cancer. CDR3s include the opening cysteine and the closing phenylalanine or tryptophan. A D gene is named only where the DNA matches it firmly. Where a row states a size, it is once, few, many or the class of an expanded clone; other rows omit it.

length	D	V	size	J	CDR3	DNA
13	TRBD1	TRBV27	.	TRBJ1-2	CASSPDRDYGYTF	TGTGCCAGCAGTCCCGACAGGGACTATGGCTACACCTTC
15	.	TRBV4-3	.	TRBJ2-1	CASSQEGQGINEQFF	TGCGCCAGCAGCCAAGAGGGCCAGGGTATCAATGAGCAGTTCTTC
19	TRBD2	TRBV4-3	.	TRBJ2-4	CASSQETAGGPPAKNIQYF	TGCGCCAGCAGCCAAGAAACAGCGGGGGGACCCCCAGCCAAAAACATTCAGTACTTC
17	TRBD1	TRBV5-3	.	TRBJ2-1	CARSLTGLSRADNEQFF	TGTGCCAGAAGCCTGACAGGGTTATCGAGGGCAGACAATGAGCAGTTCTTC
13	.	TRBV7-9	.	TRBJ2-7	CASNLHERAEQYF	TGTGCCAGCAACCTGCACGAGCGGGCAGAGCAGTACTTC
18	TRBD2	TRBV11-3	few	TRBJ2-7	CASSFRSGLAGTSYEQYF	TGTGCCAGCAGCTTCCGATCCGGACTAGCGGGGACCTCCTACGAGCAGTACTTC
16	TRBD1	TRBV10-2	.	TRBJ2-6	CASRGTASSGANVLTF	TGCGCCAGCAGAGGGACAGCTTCCTCTGGGGCCAACGTCCTGACTTTC
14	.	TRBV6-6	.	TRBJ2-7	CASSYNGNSYEQYF	TGTGCCAGCAGTTACAATGGGAATTCCTACGAGCAGTACTTC
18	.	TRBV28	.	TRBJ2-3	CASSLFGAGVRSTDTQYF	TGTGCCAGCAGTTTATTCGGGGCAGGAGTTCGTAGCACAGATACGCAGTATTTT
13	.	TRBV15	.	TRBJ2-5	CATSRGTPGTQYF	TGTGCCACCAGCAGAGGGACGCCGGGGACCCAGTACTTC
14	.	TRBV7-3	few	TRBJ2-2	CASSWGVGPGELFF	TGTGCCAGCAGCTGGGGTGTGGGTCCCGGGGAGCTGTTTTTT
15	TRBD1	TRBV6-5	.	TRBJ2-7	CASSYSWTGVLEQYF	TGTGCCAGCAGTTACTCGTGGACAGGGGTTCTCGAGCAGTACTTC
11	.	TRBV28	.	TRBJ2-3	CASSLGSYWYF	TGTGCCAGCAGTTTAGGGAGTTATTGGTATTTT
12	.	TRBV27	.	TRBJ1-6	CASSLLGSPLHF	TGTGCCAGCAGTTTATTGGGGTCACCCCTCCACTTT
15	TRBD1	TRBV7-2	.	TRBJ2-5	CASSTAGQGGETQYF	TGTGCCAGCAGTACAGCAGGACAGGGCGGGGAGACCCAGTACTTC
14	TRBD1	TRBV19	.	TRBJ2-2	CASSPGGVAGELFF	TGTGCCAGTAGCCCAGGGGGCGTAGCCGGGGAGCTGTTTTTT
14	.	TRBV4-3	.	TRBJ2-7	CASSQVKGDYEQYF	TGCGCCAGCAGCCAAGTCAAAGGGGACTACGAGCAGTACTTC
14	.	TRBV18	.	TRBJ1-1	CASSPRTDVTEAFF	TGTGCCAGCTCACCTCGAACGGATGTAACTGAAGCTTTCTTT
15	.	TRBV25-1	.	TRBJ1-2	CASSGSGVSSYGYTF	TGTGCCAGCAGTGGATCCGGGGTTTCTAGCTATGGCTACACCTTC
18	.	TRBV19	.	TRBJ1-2	CASSIGLGNWGGPYGYTF	TGTGCCAGTAGTATCGGTCTGGGAAACTGGGGAGGTCCCTATGGCTACACCTTC
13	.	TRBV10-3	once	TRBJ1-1	CAISESQGFEAFF	TGTGCCATCAGTGAGTCGCAGGGGTTCGAAGCTTTCTTT
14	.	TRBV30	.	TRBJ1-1	CAWSVGAGGTEAFF	TGTGCCTGGAGTGTGGGGGCTGGGGGCACTGAAGCTTTCTTT
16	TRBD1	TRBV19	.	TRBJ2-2	CASSSWTGGATGELFF	TGTGCCAGTAGTAGTTGGACAGGGGGCGCGACCGGGGAGCTGTTTTTT
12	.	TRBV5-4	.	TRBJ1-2	CASSPGDYGYTF	TGTGCCAGCAGCCCAGGAGACTATGGCTACACCTTC
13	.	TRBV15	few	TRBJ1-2	CATSRVDYYGYTF	TGTGCCACCAGCAGAGTAGATTATTATGGCTACACCTTC
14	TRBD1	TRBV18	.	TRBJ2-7	CASSPSTQGDEQYF	TGTGCCAGCTCACCTTCAACGCAGGGGGACGAGCAGTACTTC
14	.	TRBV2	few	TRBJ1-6	CASTRGSYNSPLHF	TGTGCCAGCACCAGGGGCTCCTATAATTCACCCCTCCACTTT
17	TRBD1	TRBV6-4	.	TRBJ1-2	CASSDRGTGDRNYGYTF	TGTGCCAGCAGTGACCGAGGGACAGGGGACCGCAACTATGGCTACACCTTC
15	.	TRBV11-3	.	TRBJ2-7	CASSLVIGGSYEQYF	TGTGCCAGCAGCTTAGTTATAGGGGGGTCCTACGAGCAGTACTTC
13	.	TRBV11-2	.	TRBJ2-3	CASTSPGGDTQYF	TGTGCCAGCACCTCCCCAGGAGGCGATACGCAGTATTTT
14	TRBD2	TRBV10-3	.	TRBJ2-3	CAITPGGGQDTQYF	TGTGCCATCACACCCGGGGGGGGCCAAGATACGCAGTATTTT
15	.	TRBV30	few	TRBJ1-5	CAWSLGEAFNQPQHF	TGTGCCTGGAGTTTGGGGGAAGCCTTCAATCAGCCCCAGCATTTT
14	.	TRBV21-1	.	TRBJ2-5	CASSKSDISGTQYF	TGTGCCAGCAGCAAAAGCGACATCTCGGGGACCCAGTACTTC
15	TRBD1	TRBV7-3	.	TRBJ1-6	CASSLRGQGSSPLHF	TGTGCCAGCAGCTTACGCGGACAGGGAAGTTCACCCCTCCACTTT
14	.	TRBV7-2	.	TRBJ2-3	CASSSLTSTDTQYF	TGTGCCAGCAGCTCCTTGACTAGCACAGATACGCAGTATTTT
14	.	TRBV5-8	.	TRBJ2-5	CASSLDRAEETQYF	TGTGCCAGCAGCTTGGACAGGGCCGAAGAGACCCAGTACTTC
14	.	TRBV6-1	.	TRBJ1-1	CASSRMEGLNEAFF	TGTGCCAGCAGCCGCATGGAGGGGTTGAACGAAGCTTTCTTT
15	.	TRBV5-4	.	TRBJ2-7	CASSLQGMWSYEQYF	TGTGCCAGCAGCTTGCAGGGTATGTGGTCCTACGAGCAGTACTTC
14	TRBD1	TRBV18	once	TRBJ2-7	CASSRDRERDEQYF	TGTGCCAGCTCACGGGACAGGGAAAGGGACGAGCAGTACTTC
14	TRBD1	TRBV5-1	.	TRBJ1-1	CASRPAGGNTEAFF	TGCGCCAGCAGGCCGGCAGGGGGGAACACTGAAGCTTTCTTT
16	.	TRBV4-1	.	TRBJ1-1	CASSQLSQTGNTEAFF	TGCGCCAGCAGCCAACTGAGCCAGACAGGGAACACTGAAGCTTTCTTT
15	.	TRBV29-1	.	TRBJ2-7	CSVEEGTTSSYEQYF	TGCAGCGTTGAAGAGGGGACCACTAGCTCCTACGAGCAGTACTTC
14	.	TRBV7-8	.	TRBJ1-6	CASSPAWGNSPLHF	TGTGCCAGCAGCCCGGCCTGGGGTAATTCACCCCTCCACTTT
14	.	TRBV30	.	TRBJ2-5	CAWSVGGGSETQYF	TGTGCCTGGAGTGTCGGGGGAGGTAGTGAGACCCAGTACTTC
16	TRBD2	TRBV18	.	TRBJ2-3	CASSPKLAASTDTQYF	TGTGCCAGCTCACCCAAACTAGCGGCTAGCACAGATACGCAGTATTTT
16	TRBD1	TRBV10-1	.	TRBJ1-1	CASSEATTGMNTEAFF	TGCGCCAGCAGTGAGGCTACGACAGGGATGAACACTGAAGCTTTCTTT
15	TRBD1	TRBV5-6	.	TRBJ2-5	CASSLRGQGSETQYF	TGTGCCAGCAGCTTGAGGGGACAGGGGAGCGAGACCCAGTACTTC
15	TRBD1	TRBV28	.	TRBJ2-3	CASSVRQGAVDTQYF	TGTGCCAGCAGTGTTAGACAGGGGGCGGTGGATACGCAGTATTTT
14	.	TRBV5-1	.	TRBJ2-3	CASSFNGQADTQYF	TGCGCCAGCAGCTTCAACGGGCAAGCAGATACGCAGTATTTT
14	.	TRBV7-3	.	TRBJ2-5	CASSLEGNQETQYF	TGTGCCAGCAGCTTAGAAGGGAACCAAGAGACCCAGTACTTC